Listed below are T cell receptor beta chains from one sample, sequenced in a study of cytomegalovirus exposure and HLA in healthy donors. TCRdb's table, derived via immunoSEQ multiplex PCR, lists solely in-frame clones and lacks some. The sample carries approximately 120,000 clones, 60% to 85% recorded once. The sequencing input was PBMCs. The receptors were sampled from a man aged 50-59 years in good health and CMV-seronegative. CDR3s include the opening cysteine and the closing phenylalanine or tryptophan. Each record gives: J gene, D gene, clone size, V gene, CDR3 protein, CDR3 DNA. D genes are given only for firm matches. Expanded clones get a size class; other rows say once, few or many, or leave the size out.

TRBJ2-1,TRBD2,NA,TRBV5-1,CASSLGVQRGDEQFF,TGCGCCAGCAGCTTGGGAGTGCAGCGGGGCGATGAGCAGTTCTTC
TRBJ2-2,NA,NA,TRBV11-2,CASRPLSRQNTGELFF,TGTGCCAGCCGCCCCCTCTCCAGACAGAACACCGGGGAGCTGTTTTTT
TRBJ1-3,NA,NA,TRBV6-5,CASSSPRDSSGNTIYF,TGTGCCAGCAGTTCGCCCCGGGATAGCTCTGGAAACACCATATATTTT
TRBJ2-5,NA,NA,TRBV4-2,CASSQAGDLLGWETQYF,TGTGCCAGCAGCCAAGCTGGGGACTTACTGGGGTGGGAGACCCAGTACTTC
TRBJ2-1,TRBD2,NA,TRBV6-5,CASTYSAGGRYNEQFF,TGTGCCAGCACCTACTCAGCGGGGGGGCGCTACAATGAGCAGTTCTTC
TRBJ1-2,TRBD1,NA,TRBV29-1,CSVDSAGQGYGYTF,TGCAGCGTTGATTCTGCGGGACAGGGATATGGCTACACCTTC
TRBJ1-2,NA,NA,TRBV7-9,CSSSLDQGITTF,TGTTCCAGCAGCTTGGATCAGGGGATTACCACCTTC
TRBJ2-7,NA,NA,TRBV19,CASNGANSYEQYF,TGTGCCTCTAATGGGGCAAATTCCTACGAGCAGTACTTC
TRBJ1-6,TRBD1,NA,TRBV6-5,CASSSGQGVNSPLHF,TGTGCCAGCAGTTCCGGACAGGGAGTGAATTCACCCCTCCACTTT
TRBJ2-3,TRBD2,NA,TRBV7-9,CASSQLAGGIDTQYF,TGTGCCAGCAGCCAACTAGCGGGGGGGATAGATACGCAGTATTTT
TRBJ1-1,NA,NA,TRBV15,CATSIGMSPMNTEAFF,TGTGCCACCAGTATTGGTATGAGTCCAATGAACACTGAAGCTTTCTTT
TRBJ2-1,TRBD2,few,TRBV6-4,CASSFTSGHDEQFF,TGTGCCAGCAGTTTCACTAGCGGGCATGATGAGCAGTTCTTC
TRBJ2-2,NA,NA,TRBV4-3,CASTEVVFANTGELFF,TGCGCCAGCACCGAGGTGGTTTTCGCGAACACCGGGGAGCTGTTTTTT
TRBJ1-4,NA,NA,TRBV7-9,CASSLEQFNEKLFF,TGTGCCAGCAGCTTAGAACAGTTTAATGAAAAACTGTTTTTT
TRBJ2-5,TRBD2,NA,TRBV9,CASSASGGAMETQYF,TGTGCCAGCAGCGCTAGCGGGGGGGCTATGGAGACCCAGTACTTC
TRBJ1-4,TRBD1,NA,TRBV2,CASRTGTVNEKLFF,TGTGCCAGCAGGACCGGGACAGTTAATGAAAAACTGTTTTTT
TRBJ2-1,TRBD2,NA,TRBV5-1,CASSLLAGGRNEQFF,TGCGCCAGCAGCTTGTTGGCGGGGGGCAGGAATGAGCAGTTCTTC
TRBJ1-5,NA,NA,TRBV6-1,CASSEIWGENQPQHF,TGTGCCAGCAGTGAAATTTGGGGAGAGAATCAGCCCCAGCATTTT
TRBJ2-2,NA,NA,TRBV18,CASSPREGPTGELFF,TGTGCCAGCTCACCGAGGGAAGGACCCACCGGGGAGCTGTTTTTT
TRBJ2-1,TRBD1,once,TRBV2,CATSGTGTFNEQFF,TGTGCCACCAGCGGGACAGGGACCTTCAATGAGCAGTTCTTC
TRBJ2-2,TRBD2,NA,TRBV19,CASSKRASGADAGELFF,TGTGCCAGTAGTAAAAGAGCTAGCGGGGCTGACGCCGGGGAGCTGTTTTTT
TRBJ2-7,NA,NA,TRBV5-4,CASSLDRGPYEQYF,TGCGCCAGCAGCCTAGACAGAGGTCCGTACGAGCAGTACTTC
TRBJ2-3,TRBD2,NA,TRBV14,CASSHSQRGGTDTQYF,TGTGCCAGCAGCCACAGCCAGCGGGGCGGCACAGATACGCAGTATTTT
TRBJ2-1,NA,once,TRBV6-4,CASSDSGGDDNEQFF,TGTGCCAGCAGTGACTCTGGAGGGGATGACAATGAGCAGTTCTTC
TRBJ1-4,NA,few,TRBV19,CASSMDPLQGKENEKLFF,TGTGCCAGTAGTATGGATCCCCTCCAGGGGAAGGAGAATGAAAAACTGTTTTTT
TRBJ2-3,NA,NA,TRBV10-1,CASGGTDTQYF,TGCGCCTCCGGGGGAACAGATACGCAGTATTTT
TRBJ2-7,TRBD1,NA,TRBV15,CATSRTPGTATYEQYF,TGTGCCACCAGCAGAACCCCCGGGACAGCAACCTACGAGCAGTACTTC
TRBJ2-7,NA,NA,TRBV5-1,CASSSGSTGSYEQYF,TGCGCCAGCAGCTCCGGTTCTACGGGCTCCTACGAGCAGTACTTC
TRBJ1-2,TRBD1,few,TRBV6-6,CASSADRGGHGYTF,TGTGCCAGCAGCGCGGACAGGGGAGGCCATGGCTACACCTTC
TRBJ1-1,NA,once,TRBV5-1,CASRLAQGRTEAFF,TGCGCCAGCAGACTTGCGCAGGGAAGGACTGAAGCTTTCTTT